Listed here are 26 T cell receptor beta chains from one sample, sequenced in a study. Treg sorting used a CD4+CD25+CD127-/low gate. Each CDR3 protein is one row after TCRdb ran MiXCR on the 5' RACE reads. This sample yields about 57,000 distinct CDR3 sequences, of which roughly 28% are seen a single time; roughly 2.3% belongs to the top ten. Sequenced input: tumor-infiltrating Tregs sorted from the breast tumor. These receptor sequences come from a female donor with breast cancer.

In this sample, this clonotype turned up many times. The V and J genes are TRBV29-1 and TRBJ1-1; D is unresolved. Trimming removed 3 bases at V and 4 bases at J, with 12 bases between. Germline assignment: CDR1 SQVTM and CDR2 ANQGSEA. This CDR3 contains 13 residues. For the CDR3, the DNA is TGCAGCGTTGACGTGACGGCGAGCACTGAAGCTTTCTTT. Protein: CSVDVTASTEAFF.

V usage is TRBV6-1 and J usage is TRBJ1-6; D possibly corresponds to TRBD1 (5 bases). This CDR3 spans 15 amino acids. Per the germline V gene, CDR1 is MNHNS and CDR2 is SASEGT. Trimming shortened V by 6 bases and J by 5 bases, and 14 bases separated the two germline ends. The CDR3 here is CASRSDNTHNSPLHF. CDR3 bases: TGTGCCAGCAGGTCGGACAATACCCATAATTCACCCCTCCACTTT.

The chain recombines TRBV7-2 with TRBJ2-3; D is unclear. The CDR3 is 13 amino acids. V shed 3 bases and J shed 0 bases, with 4 bases lying between them. Germline CDR1 SGHTA, CDR2 FQGNSA. The CDR3 nucleotides read TGTGCCAGCAGCTTCGGAAGCACAGATACGCAGTATTTT. Its protein product is CASSFGSTDTQYF.

This clonotype has just a few counts. V usage is TRBV5-1 and J usage is TRBJ2-1; TRBD1 might be the D (5 bases). This CDR3 comprises 13 residues. Germline V gives CDR1 SGHRS, CDR2 YFSETQ. The V end was cut by 3 bases, the J end by 6 bases, with 10 bases between. The CDR3, as DNA: TGCGCCAGCAGCTCCCAGGGATCCAATGAGCAGTTCTTC. It specifies CASSSQGSNEQFF.

This clonotype turned up a few times. This chain joins TRBV5-4 and TRBJ2-3; D is uncertain. In germline, CDR1 is SGHNT, CDR2 YYREEE (reference sequence). The CDR3 covers 14 residues. V was clipped by 3 bases and J by 0 bases, with 8 bases between them. CDR3 DNA: TGTGCCAGCAGCTGGGGATTTAGCACAGATACGCAGTATTTT. Encoded protein: CASSWGFSTDTQYF.

The chain employs TRBV12-3 or TRBV12-4 and TRBJ1-1, with a possible D match to TRBD1 (5 bases). V lost 7 bases to trimming and J lost 6 bases, with 12 bases between them. The CDR3 length is 12 residues. DNA of the CDR3: TGTGCCAGCATGGGACGCCCCCCTGAAGCTTTCTTT. Amino acids: CASMGRPPEAFF.

This clonotype was observed a single time. The chain employs TRBV6-2 or TRBV6-3 and TRBJ2-7; D unclear. The V end was cut by 2 bases, the J end by 1 base, with 6 bases between. CDR3 length: 13 residues. Germline-derived CDR1 and CDR2 are MNHEY and SVGEGT. The CDR3 bases are TGTGCCAGCAGTTACAGGGTGTCCTACGAGCAGTACTTC. Its translation: CASSYRVSYEQYF.

This chain connects TRBV11-1 to TRBJ2-3; possibly TRBD1 for D (6 bases). This CDR3 comprises 16 residues. Germline CDR1 SGHAT, CDR2 FQDESV (reference sequence). Deletions cut 4 bases from V and 3 bases from J, with 17 bases between. The CDR3 spells CASSSQPGQTTDTQYF. In DNA, the CDR3 is TGTGCCAGCAGCTCCCAACCCGGACAGACTACAGATACGCAGTATTTT.

This clonotype turned up a few times. The gene calls are TRBV28 and TRBJ2-7; D not resolved. The V gene's germline CDR1 is MDHEN and CDR2 SYDVKM. The CDR3 length is 13 residues. Trimming pared 2 bases from V and 1 base from J, leaving 6 bases between. This CDR3 is CASSLGPSYEQYF. The CDR3 DNA is TGTGCCAGCAGTTTAGGACCTTCCTACGAGCAGTACTTC.

The genes are TRBV11-3 and TRBJ2-7; no clear D gene. Germline-derived CDR1 and CDR2 are SGHNT and YENEEA. This CDR3 has 14 residues. Trimming left V 1 base short and J 6 bases short, with 13 bases between. This CDR3 is CASSLGPSSPEQYF. The CDR3 DNA reads TGTGCCAGCAGCTTAGGACCAAGTTCCCCCGAGCAGTACTTC. The whole variable domain, remainder taken from reference TRBV11-3 and TRBJ2-7, is EAGVVQSPRYKIIEKKQPVAFWCNPISGHNTLYWYLQNLGQGPELLIRYENEEAVDDSQLPKDRFSAERLKGVDSTLKIQPAELGDSAVYLCASSLGPSSPEQYFGPGTRLTVT.

This clonotype was observed a few times. V gene TRBV20-1 combines with J gene TRBJ1-4; perhaps TRBD1 as D (5 bases). The CDR3 has 15 residues. The V gene lost 0 bases and the J gene lost 5 bases, with 13 bases spanning the gap. Germline CDR1 and CDR2: DFQATT and SNEGSKA (reference sequence). CDR3 DNA sequence: TGCAGTGCTAGAGATTCGCGGGGGGAGAATGAAAAACTGTTTTTT. As protein: CSARDSRGENEKLFF.

In its sample, this clonotype was seen a few times. CDR3 nucleotides: TGTGCCAGCAGCCAAGGCGGTCCCAGGAACGAGCAGTACTTC. Amino acid sequence: CASSQGGPRNEQYF. The chain employs TRBV7-2 and TRBJ2-7, with D unclear. This CDR3 is 14 amino acids long. V gave up 5 bases and J gave up 5 bases, with 16 bases separating them. Germline V gene lookup returns CDR1 SGHTA and CDR2 FQGNSA.

This clonotype was recorded once. V gene TRBV7-3 combines with J gene TRBJ2-5; 7 nucleotides agree with TRBD2. V shed 1 base and J 3 bases; nucleotides not matched to a gene: 5. There are 15 residues in the CDR3. The V gene's germline CDR1 is SGHTA and CDR2 FQGTGA. In DNA form, the CDR3 reads TGTGCCAGCAGCTTAATGGGGGGGGACGAAGAGACCCAGTACTTC. It specifies CASSLMGGDEETQYF.

The V call is TRBV12-3 or TRBV12-4, the J call TRBJ2-5; 8 bases agree with TRBD1. V lost 6 bases and J lost 5; bases outside the gene matches: 8. CDR3 length: 14 amino acids. CDR3 sequence: CASSPQGARETQYF. In nucleotides, the CDR3 is TGTGCCAGCAGCCCTCAGGGGGCACGGGAGACCCAGTACTTC.

This clonotype has only a few counts. The CDR3 coding sequence is TGTGCCACCAGGACTGGACCGGGACAGGGGGCTGCTGGCTACACCTTC. As protein: CATRTGPGQGAAGYTF. The J gene is TRBJ1-2, the V gene TRBV24-1; 12 nucleotides match TRBD1. The CDR3 covers 16 residues. Germline trimming cut 7 bases from V and 7 bases from J; bases unmatched to any gene: 12. CDR1 KGHDR and CDR2 SFDVKD come from the germline V gene.

This chain uses TRBV7-3 with TRBJ1-1; possible D gene TRBD1, 5 bases. The CDR3 extends over 11 amino acids. V lost 5 bases, J lost 7 bases, and 8 bases lay in between. Germline V lookup: CDR1 SGHTA, CDR2 FQGTGA. CDR3 in amino acids: CASSRGGEAFF. The CDR3 region has the DNA TGTGCCAGCAGCCGGGGGGGTGAAGCTTTCTTT.

This clonotype was detected a few times. This rearrangement joins TRBV25-1 to TRBJ1-2, with D hard to call. There are 12 residues in the CDR3. V lost 3 bases and J lost 4, with 6 bases in between. CDR1 and CDR2 from the germline V gene are MGHDK and SYGVNS. CDR3 in amino acids: CASSDLGYGYTF. DNA for the CDR3: TGTGCCAGCAGTGATTTAGGCTATGGCTACACCTTC.

This clonotype was observed at least ten times. V and J are TRBV4-3 and TRBJ2-1, with 10 bases aligning to TRBD2. The CDR3 consists of 15 residues. Germline CDR1 reads LGHNA; CDR2 reads YSLEER. Germline trimming cut 0 bases from V and 12 bases from J; bases unmatched to any gene: 8. In DNA form, the CDR3 reads TGCGCCAGCAGCCAAGAAGGGGCAGCGGGAGGGCGGCAGTTCTTC. It translates to CASSQEGAAGGRQFF.

This clonotype was seen more than once but under ten times. The V and J genes are TRBV6-5 and TRBJ1-5; 9 bases line up with TRBD1. The junction had 2 bases not matched to a gene; V was cut back by 5 bases and J by 6 bases. The length of the CDR3 is 13 residues. Germline V gene sequence: CDR1 MNHEY, CDR2 SVGAGI. This chain's CDR3 is CASSETGGQPQHF. CDR3 sequence (DNA): TGTGCCAGCAGTGAGACAGGGGGTCAGCCCCAGCATTTT.

A few counts support this clonotype. J is TRBJ2-1 and V is TRBV28; D call uncertain. CDR3 length: 16 residues. The V end was cut by 4 bases, the J end by 5 bases, with 18 bases between. Germline V CDR1 and CDR2: MDHEN, SYDVKM. CDR3: CASSSPRRRKDNEQFF. The CDR3 DNA sequence: TGTGCCAGCAGTTCACCCCGGCGCAGGAAGGACAATGAGCAGTTCTTC.

This clonotype was seen more than once but under ten times. This chain connects TRBV24-1 to TRBJ2-5; no definite D call. The germline V gene has CDR1 KGHDR and CDR2 SFDVKD. Trimming left V 2 bases short and J 0 bases short, with 6 bases between. The length of the CDR3 is 14 residues. CDR3: CATSDSTYQETQYF. The CDR3 DNA sequence: TGTGCCACCAGTGATTCCACTTACCAAGAGACCCAGTACTTC.

V and J are TRBV14 and TRBJ1-2; D is unresolved. Trimming stripped 4 bases from V and 4 bases from J, with 16 bases between. This CDR3 has 15 amino acids. Germline V gene lookup returns CDR1 SGHDN and CDR2 FVKESK. Here the CDR3 reads CASSPLRSRFYGYTF. Written as DNA, the CDR3 is TGTGCCAGCAGCCCCCTCCGCAGTCGCTTCTATGGCTACACCTTC.

The chain couples TRBV6-5 to TRBJ1-5; 12 bases align to TRBD1. In germline, CDR1 is MNHEY, CDR2 SVGAGI. The CDR3 extends over 15 amino acids. J was trimmed by 6 bases and V by 5 bases; bases with no gene match: 5. CDR3 residues: CASSEGQGAVQPQHF. Written as DNA, the CDR3 is TGTGCCAGCAGTGAGGGACAGGGGGCTGTTCAGCCCCAGCATTTT.

There are a few counts of this clonotype. The chain is built from TRBV7-8 and TRBJ2-2; a possible D gene is TRBD2 (6 bases). In germline, CDR1 is SGHVS, CDR2 FQNEAQ. V lost 5 bases to trimming and J lost 7 bases, with 11 bases between them. CDR3 length: 13 amino acids. The CDR3 loop is CASSPPGSGELFF. The CDR3 coding sequence is TGTGCCAGCAGCCCACCCGGGAGCGGGGAGCTGTTTTTT. Full variable domain (missing parts from reference TRBV7-8 and TRBJ2-2): GAGVSQSPRYKVAKRGQDVALRCDPISGHVSLFWYQQALGQGPEFLTYFQNEAQLDKSGLPSDRFFAERPEGSVSTLKIQRTQQEDSAVYLCASSPPGSGELFFGEGSRLTVL.

This clonotype was recorded at least ten times. The V and J genes are TRBV3-1 and TRBJ2-2, with unresolved D. Trimming took 1 base from V and 6 from J, leaving 18 bases between them. The CDR3 is 17 residues long. CDR1 and CDR2 from the germline V gene are LGHDT and YNNKEL (reference sequence). CDR3 sequence reads: CASSQGTASIGSGELFF. CDR3 in DNA: TGTGCCAGCAGCCAAGGAACAGCCAGCATTGGGTCCGGGGAGCTGTTTTTT.

V usage is TRBV5-4 and J usage is TRBJ1-1; no reliable D call. V lost 1 base to trimming and J lost 10 bases, with 17 bases between them. The CDR3 length is 14 residues. In germline, CDR1 is SGHNT, CDR2 YYREEE (reference sequence). CDR3 in amino acids: CASSLSDNRNVAFF. The CDR3 DNA is TGTGCCAGCAGCTTGTCCGACAACAGAAATGTAGCTTTCTTT.